The T cell receptor beta chain described here comes from a study of T cell repertoires in cytomegalovirus infection. Study details: In public TCR beta signatures, there were indications of both CMV infection and matching HLA type. Study outcomes and limitations: The ex vivo response was dominated by HLA-C-restricted CMV-specific TCR beta clonotypes. Cumulative frequency of public TCR beta families picked out carriers of CMV plus the relevant HLA.

TCRdb processed the reads anew with MiXCR; each CDR3 protein has one entry. This sample has around 740,000 distinct CDR3 sequences; roughly 36% occur once, and the top ten carry 2.5% to 3%. The V segment lost 3 bases and the J segment 6 bases; nucleotides outside the gene matches: 4. The CDR3 loop spans 14 amino acids. Germline CDR1 SGHVS, CDR2 FQNEAQ. This clonotype was detected many times. Its antigen remains unknown. Sequenced material: PBMCs. The rearrangement uses TRBV7-8 and TRBJ2-7, with 11 positions matching TRBD1. The receptor was derived from a human donor in good health (CMV status not recorded). Some clones in this sample may be carry-over from other donors' samples. CDR3: CASSFPGQGGEQYF. The CDR3 nucleotides read TGTGCCAGCAGCTTTCCGGGACAGGGGGGCGAGCAGTACTTC.